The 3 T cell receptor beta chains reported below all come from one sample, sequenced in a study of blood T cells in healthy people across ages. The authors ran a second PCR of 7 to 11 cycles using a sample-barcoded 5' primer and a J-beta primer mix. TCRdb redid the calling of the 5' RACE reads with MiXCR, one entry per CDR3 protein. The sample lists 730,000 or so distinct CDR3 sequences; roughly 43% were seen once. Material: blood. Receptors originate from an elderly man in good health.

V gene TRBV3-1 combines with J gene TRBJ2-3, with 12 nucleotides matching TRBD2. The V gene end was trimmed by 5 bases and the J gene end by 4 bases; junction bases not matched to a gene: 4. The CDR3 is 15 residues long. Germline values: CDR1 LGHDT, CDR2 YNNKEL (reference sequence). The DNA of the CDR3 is TGTGCCAGCAGCTCCGGACTAGCGGGGTCAGATACGCAGTATTTT. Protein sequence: CASSSGLAGSDTQYF.

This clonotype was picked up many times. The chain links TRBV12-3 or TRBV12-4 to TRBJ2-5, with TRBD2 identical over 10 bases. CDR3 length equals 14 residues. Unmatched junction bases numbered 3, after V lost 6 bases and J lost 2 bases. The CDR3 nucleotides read TGTGCCAGCAGCTCAGCGGGGGGGCAAGAGACCCAGTACTTC. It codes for CASSSAGGQETQYF.

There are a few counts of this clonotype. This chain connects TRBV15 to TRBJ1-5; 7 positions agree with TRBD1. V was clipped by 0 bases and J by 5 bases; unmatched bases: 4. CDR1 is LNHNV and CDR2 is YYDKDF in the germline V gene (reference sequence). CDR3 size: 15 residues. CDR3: CATSRDPGGHQPQHF. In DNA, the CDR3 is TGTGCCACCAGCAGAGATCCAGGGGGGCATCAGCCCCAGCATTTT.